What follows is one T cell receptor (beta chain) and its context. The sample originates from a study of cytomegalovirus exposure and HLA in healthy donors. The V gene end was trimmed by 0 bases and the J gene end by 9 bases; junction bases not matched to a gene: 2. The CDR3 runs 15 residues. The germline CDR1 and CDR2 sequences are SGHDT and YYEEEE. Profiling relied on immunoSEQ multiplex PCR, and the TCRdb table lists in-frame clones only, not all of them. The data hold around 130,000 clones, with 88% observed a single time. The sample comprised PBMCs. The sequence derives from a young man in good health and CMV-seronegative. The genes are TRBV5-6 and TRBJ2-1; the match to TRBD2 covers 14 bases. CDR3 nucleotides: TGTGCCAGCAGCTTGGGGGGACTAGCGGGAGTTGAGCAGTTCTTC. Amino acid sequence: CASSLGGLAGVEQFF.